The 28 T cell receptor beta chains below all came from one sample that was sequenced in a study of shared clonotypes between healthy human individuals. Assay used: immunoSEQ multiplex PCR; TCRdb lists only in-frame clones, some missing. The sample has nearly 1,000,000 clones, about 80% seen once; the top ten hold approximately 1.5%. The sequenced sample consisted of memory CD4+ T cells sorted from blood. Subset reported: CD45RA-negative fraction. These receptors all stem from a young man in good health.

V usage is TRBV5-8 and J usage is TRBJ2-3; unclear D gene. This CDR3 has 16 amino acids. CDR1 and CDR2 from the germline V gene are SGHTS and YDEGEE. V lost 2 bases to trimming and J lost 0 bases, with 13 bases between them. In nucleotides, the CDR3 is TGTGCCAGCAGCTTCGGGCCAACGACTAGCACAGATACGCAGTATTTT. It codes for CASSFGPTTSTDTQYF.

The sample holds one count of this clone. The chain employs TRBV7-2 and TRBJ1-1; no firm D call. Germline V gives CDR1 SGHTA, CDR2 FQGNSA. V lost 3 bases and J lost 0, with 8 bases in between. The CDR3 contains 14 residues. The CDR3 region is CASSFSRLNTEAFF. In DNA form, the CDR3 reads TGTGCCAGCAGCTTCTCTCGACTGAACACTGAAGCTTTCTTT.

This clone was detected once. The rearrangement uses TRBV15 and TRBJ1-2; D not resolved. V gave up 0 bases and J gave up 0 bases, with 8 bases separating them. This CDR3 has 15 amino acids. Germline V gives CDR1 LNHNV, CDR2 YYDKDF (reference sequence). In DNA form, the CDR3 reads TGTGCCACCAGCAGAGATCGAACGGCTAACTATGGCTACACCTTC. Translated: CATSRDRTANYGYTF.

This chain joins TRBV21-1 and TRBJ2-1; no DNA check was done on the table's D call, TRBD2. TRBV21-1 is given as a pseudogene. The CDR3 runs to 16 residues. The DNA for the CDR3 is TGTGCCAGCAGCTCGCGGACCCCGGCCGGGGTTAATGAGCAGTTCTTC. It is translated as CASSSRTPAGVNEQFF.

Only a few counts were recorded for this clone. The same CDR3 can be traced to other DNA sequences in this sample. The chain couples TRBV30 to TRBJ2-5; D ambiguous. The CDR3 runs to 11 residues. Germline lookup yields CDR1 GTSNPN and CDR2 SVGIG (reference sequence). Trimming stripped 0 bases from V and 5 bases from J, with 4 bases between. The CDR3 is CAWSVLETQYF. The CDR3, as DNA: TGTGCCTGGAGTGTATTGGAGACCCAGTACTTC.

A single count supports this clone. J is TRBJ2-7 and V is TRBV28, with D possibly being TRBD1 (5 bases). The V and J ends lost 6 bases and 2 bases respectively, with 11 bases between them. Germline V gene sequence: CDR1 MDHEN, CDR2 SYDVKM. This CDR3 is 13 amino acids long. CDR3 coding DNA: TGTGCCAGCAGGACGACAGCCCCCTACGAGCAGTACTTC. Its translation: CASRTTAPYEQYF.

The rearrangement links TRBV5-6 to TRBJ2-7, with no clear D. The V end lost 3 bases, the J end lost 3 bases, and 13 bases lay between the germline ends. The CDR3 runs 14 residues. Germline CDR1 is SGHDT and CDR2 is YYEEEE. CDR3 in DNA: TGTGCCAGCAGCTCCATGCGGACGGTCTACGAGCAGTACTTC. Encoded protein: CASSSMRTVYEQYF.

This clone has more than one count but fewer than ten. J is TRBJ2-1 and V is TRBV6-1; TRBD1 matches at 8 bases. Germline V gives CDR1 MNHNS, CDR2 SASEGT. This CDR3 region has 15 residues. Losses at the gene ends were 2 bases for V and 6 bases for J; bases not matched to a gene: 6. The CDR3: CASSESLGTGNEQFF. CDR3 DNA sequence: TGTGCCAGCAGTGAATCCCTTGGGACAGGCAATGAGCAGTTCTTC.

The DNA for the CDR3 is TGTGCCAGCAGCCGCAGCTTGAACTATGGCTACACCTTC. Translated: CASSRSLNYGYTF. The chain recombines TRBV6-1 with TRBJ1-2, with unresolved D. V gave up 6 bases and J gave up 2 bases, with 10 bases separating them. Germline CDR1 reads MNHNS; CDR2 reads SASEGT. The CDR3 length is 13 residues.

The chain couples TRBV5-6 to TRBJ2-7; possible D gene TRBD1, 6 bases. Germline V gene lookup returns CDR1 SGHDT and CDR2 YYEEEE. This CDR3 comprises 13 residues. Trimming cost V 5 bases and J 7 bases, with 16 bases left between them. The CDR3 sequence is CASSSRTANEQYF. For the CDR3, the DNA is TGTGCCAGCAGTTCCCGGACAGCGAATGAGCAGTACTTC.

The table lists this clone with many counts. The rearrangement uses TRBV15 and TRBJ1-5; D may be TRBD1 (6 bases). CDR3 length: 15 amino acids. Germline V gene sequence: CDR1 LNHNV, CDR2 YYDKDF (reference sequence). Trimming took 5 bases from V and 3 from J, leaving 14 bases between them. CDR3 DNA: TGTGCCACCAGCGGGGAGACAGGATTCAATCAGCCCCAGCATTTT. This translates into CATSGETGFNQPQHF.

The chain uses TRBV10-1 and TRBJ2-2, with 10 bases lining up with TRBD1. The V gene's germline CDR1 is WNHNN and CDR2 SYGVQD (reference sequence). Trimming cost V 10 bases and J 6 bases; bases outside gene matches: 14. The CDR3 consists of 16 residues. The CDR3, as DNA: TGCGCCACTAGCAGAGGGACAGGGGCCCACGCCGGGGAGCTGTTTTTT. Residues: CATSRGTGAHAGELFF.

The V and J genes are TRBV4-1 and TRBJ1-6; TRBD1 matches at 7 bases. With 2 bases clipped from V and 6 bases from J, the junction kept 1 base outside the gene matches. Looked up from germline, CDR1 is MGHRA and CDR2 is YSYEKL. The CDR3 spans 14 residues. The DNA of the CDR3 is TGCGCCAGCAGCCAAACAGGGGCTAATTCACCCCTCCACTTT. Amino acid sequence: CASSQTGANSPLHF.

Concerning this clone: The likely explanation is a read error, given a far larger clone one base away. In the same sample, other DNA sequences code for this CDR3. The chain employs TRBV6-5 and TRBJ2-4; no firm D call. The germline V gene has CDR1 MNHEY and CDR2 SVGAGI. V lost 4 bases to trimming and J lost 3 bases, with 1 base between them. This CDR3 has 11 residues. The CDR3 nucleotides read TGTGCCAGCAGTTTCAAAAACATTCAGTACTTC. Its protein product is CASSFKNIQYF.

The rearrangement links TRBV19 to TRBJ1-4; the D gene is possibly TRBD1 (5 bases). The V gene's germline CDR1 is LNHDA and CDR2 SQIVND (reference sequence). The V end was cut by 5 bases, the J end by 7 bases, with 8 bases between. CDR3 length: 12 residues. In DNA, the CDR3 is TGTGCCAGTAGTTTTGGGACTGAAAAACTGTTTTTT. It is translated as CASSFGTEKLFF.

As regards this clone: Other DNA variants within this sample encode the same CDR3. The chain recombines TRBV19 with TRBJ2-5, with TRBD1 matching 8 bases. The junction had 1 base not matched to a gene; V was cut back by 3 bases and J by 4 bases. CDR1 and CDR2 from the germline V gene are LNHDA and SQIVND (reference sequence). This CDR3 is 13 amino acids long. In nucleotides, the CDR3 is TGTGCCAGTAGTATCGGACAGGGAGAGACCCAGTACTTC. Protein product: CASSIGQGETQYF.

The V gene is TRBV4-3, the J gene TRBJ1-5; TRBD1 is a possible D gene (5 bases). V dropped 3 bases and J dropped 1 base, with 13 bases sitting between them. Germline assignment: CDR1 LGHNA and CDR2 YSLEER. The CDR3 contains 16 residues. Written as DNA, the CDR3 is TGCGCCAGCAGCCAGGAGTACAGACAGAGCAATCAGCCCCAGCATTTT. This sequence encodes CASSQEYRQSNQPQHF.

This clone was seen once. V usage is TRBV20-1 and J usage is TRBJ2-7; unclear D gene. With 3 bases removed from V and 2 bases from J, the gap between germline ends came to 5 bases. Germline V lookup: CDR1 DFQATT, CDR2 SNEGSKA (reference sequence). This CDR3 has 11 residues. The CDR3 DNA sequence: TGCAGTGCTAGCCAGACCTACGAGCAGTACTTC. Protein: CSASQTYEQYF.

The chain is built from TRBV28 and TRBJ1-6; perhaps TRBD1 as D (6 bases). Germline values: CDR1 MDHEN, CDR2 SYDVKM. V shed 5 bases and J shed 5 bases, with 13 bases lying between them. The CDR3 contains 15 residues. The CDR3 reads CASSPLRGNNSPLHF. The CDR3 bases are TGTGCCAGCAGTCCCTTGAGGGGGAATAATTCACCCCTCCACTTT.

The CDR3 spells CSVVDGGGPTDTQYF. The CDR3 nucleotides are TGCAGCGTTGTGGACGGGGGCGGTCCCACAGATACGCAGTATTTT. J is TRBJ2-3 and V is TRBV29-1; the D gene could be TRBD1 or TRBD2 (6 bases each). The germline V gene has CDR1 SQVTM and CDR2 ANQGSEA. CDR3 length: 15 amino acids. The V end lost 4 bases, the J end lost 2 bases, and 16 bases lay between the germline ends.

V gene TRBV7-8 combines with J gene TRBJ1-2; D is perhaps TRBD1 (6 bases). This CDR3 has 14 residues. Germline V gives CDR1 SGHVS, CDR2 FQNEAQ. Deletions cut 5 bases from V and 0 bases from J, with 10 bases between. The CDR3 region has the DNA TGTGCCAGCAGCCCTAGGGGGGCTAACTATGGCTACACCTTC. Its protein is CASSPRGANYGYTF.

The chain combines TRBV7-2 with TRBJ2-3; 7 positions match TRBD2. After removal of 1 base from V and 7 bases from J, the junction contained 11 bases not matched to a gene. The CDR3 consists of 16 residues. Germline V CDR1 and CDR2: SGHTA, FQGNSA. CDR3 loop: CASSLDRGGGGYTQYF. Written as DNA, the CDR3 is TGTGCCAGCAGCTTAGACCGGGGCGGCGGGGGTTATACGCAGTATTTT. The complete variable domain, with remaining parts taken from reference TRBV7-2 and TRBJ2-3, reads GAGVSQSPSNKVTEKGKDVELRCDPISGHTALYWYRQSLGQGLEFLIYFQGNSAPDKSGLPSDRFSAERTGGSVSTLTIQRTQQEDSAVYLCASSLDRGGGGYTQYFGPGTRLTVL.

This clone came up once. The chain couples TRBV7-2 to TRBJ2-7; 7 nucleotides align to TRBD2. This CDR3 has 16 amino acids. V was clipped by 4 bases and J by 4 bases; unmatched bases: 13. Germline CDR1 reads SGHTA; CDR2 reads FQGNSA. The CDR3 reads CASSYAPGGMGYEQYF. The DNA of the CDR3 is TGTGCCAGCAGCTACGCCCCGGGGGGAATGGGGTACGAGCAGTACTTC.

This clone has only one observation. The rearrangement links TRBV10-3 to TRBJ2-7, with a possible D match to TRBD2 (6 bases). From germline, CDR1 is ENHRY and CDR2 SYGVKD. With 10 bases removed from V and 2 bases from J, the gap between germline ends came to 12 bases. This CDR3 has 12 residues. The CDR3 DNA follows: TGTGCCACCGACGCGGGGACCTACGAGCAGTACTTC. It specifies CATDAGTYEQYF.

The V gene is TRBV7-2, the J gene TRBJ2-7; D perhaps matches TRBD1 (7 bases). Germline CDR1 SGHTA, CDR2 FQGNSA. The CDR3 consists of 18 residues. The germline V and J ends were trimmed by 2 bases and 3 bases, with 23 bases remaining between them. The CDR3 DNA sequence: TGTGCCAGCAGCTTAACGGGTGGGACAGCCTTGCGGGGCTACGAGCAGTACTTC. Translating it yields CASSLTGGTALRGYEQYF. The whole variable domain, filled in from reference TRBV7-2 and TRBJ2-7, reads GAGVSQSPSNKVTEKGKDVELRCDPISGHTALYWYRQSLGQGLEFLIYFQGNSAPDKSGLPSDRFSAERTGGSVSTLTIQRTQQEDSAVYLCASSLTGGTALRGYEQYFGPGTRLTVT.

The chain carries TRBV11-3 and TRBJ2-1; 10 bases are shared with TRBD1. The germline gives CDR1 SGHNT, CDR2 YENEEA. The V and J ends lost 3 bases and 1 base, in that order; junction bases with no gene match: 3. The CDR3 runs 16 residues. This CDR3 reads CASSLEGQGSYNEQFF. The DNA of the CDR3 is TGTGCCAGCAGCTTGGAGGGACAGGGGTCCTACAATGAGCAGTTCTTC.

CDR3: CASGTSGSHEQFF. The CDR3 DNA follows: TGCGCCAGCGGGACTAGCGGGAGCCATGAGCAGTTCTTC. V is TRBV10-1 and J is TRBJ2-1, with 14 bases fitting TRBD2. This CDR3 contains 13 residues. Germline V lookup: CDR1 WNHNN, CDR2 SYGVQD (reference sequence). Trimming took 8 bases from V and 8 from J; bases not matched to a gene: 2.

This chain uses TRBV27 with TRBJ1-2, with D possibly being TRBD1 (6 bases). The germline gives CDR1 MNHEY, CDR2 SMNVEV (reference sequence). The CDR3 contains 14 residues. V lost 6 bases and J lost 2, with 13 bases in between. CDR3 loop: CASSFRGGNYGYTF. The DNA for the CDR3 is TGTGCCAGCAGCTTTAGGGGGGGAAACTATGGCTACACCTTC.